This T cell receptor beta chain was recovered during a study of beta chain features in type 1 diabetes (dated by TCRdb to the late 2010s). Looking at the study overall: Mean age, gender distribution, total cell number and subset yield were not different between patients and healthy donors. Across all samples, about 110 million sorted cells were examined, and cell number per subset correlated strongly with RNA yield. In the study, recently diagnosed type 1 diabetes patients and matched healthy donors were compared on the TCRB repertoires of their sorted circulating CD4+ T cell subsets. Naive and central memory subsets were obtained from all 28 donors, but regulatory and stem cell-like memory subsets were isolated from only 8 patients and roughly 8 healthy donors. Broader findings and caveats from the paper: Because small numbers of individuals were included in the HLA sub-analyses, any influence of HLA type on TCRB rearrangement was left unresolved. Because cDNA rather than genomic DNA was sequenced, highly expressing activated cells could have been over-represented, although no difference in activation and CD3 levels was found between groups. Fewer insertions and more nucleotide deletions at VDJ recombination sites were observed in patients with type 1 diabetes, implying thymic rearrangement abnormalities. PCR may preferentially amplify shorter templates, but because patient and control samples were amplified and corrected together, any resulting skew would affect both groups equally. In all four CD4+ subsets, TCRB CDR3 length was moderately but significantly shorter in type 1 diabetes patients. Naive, central memory and regulatory TCRB repertoires appeared more similar among patients than among healthy donors.

The germline V gene sets CDR1 to SGHDN and CDR2 to FVKESK. The CDR3 numbers 14 residues from cysteine through phenylalanine. Only CDR3 DNA remains: 42 bases, in frame from the first base. The V end loses 0 bases and the J end loses 11 bases, and a stretch of 16 bases separates them. Comments on this clone: What antigen it recognizes has not been identified. Base qualities are not recorded, but no much larger clone differs from it by a single base.

All of the isolated RNA was reverse transcribed with the High Capacity cDNA Reverse Transcription Kit, so expressed TCRB transcripts were sequenced. Deep immunoSEQ sequencing was applied to naive, central memory and regulatory T cell samples, giving an average of roughly 3.5 million total reads per sample. After sorted cells were lysed in RLT buffer, RNA was extracted with DNase-treated RNeasy Micro or Mini kits, with the choice depending on cell number. To prevent cross-contamination, each cell subset was processed individually, whereas patient and healthy donor samples were processed jointly. The immunoSEQ multiplex PCR was used to amplify TCRB sequences from cDNA, yielding 87-bp fragments that span the CDR3 region. Amplicons were sequenced on the Illumina HiSeq platform. Per the source publication's procedure: PCR bias was computationally corrected using synthetic template baselines, reads within Hamming distance 2 were collapsed, and singletons that could not be merged were discarded. By aligning reads against IMGT, V, D and J genes, CDR3 length, and insertions or deletions at six rearrangement sites were assigned. Within each subset, clonotype counts were normalized to the number of sorted cells before true diversity and Gini coefficients were calculated with the tcR R package. Repertoire sharing was quantified using the overlap coefficient calculated on TCRB nucleotide sequences. As a proxy for the pre-selection repertoire, out-of-frame TCRB sequences from naive cells were analyzed. This immuneACCESS table, as held by TCRdb, lists in-frame sequences with V and J called but not all clones. Of the missing ones, under half trace to an unresolved V gene in checked studies; the others have no known cause. V and J calls and clone size are given by that table; D and trimming were obtained from the DNA. For this sample the table gives hundreds of thousands of clones, of which 11% to 15% were detected only once. The ten largest make up around 0.039% of the sample.

A single peripheral blood draw of approximately 110 mL on average was collected from each donor into heparinised tubes. A BD FACSAria II and a panel including CD45RO, CCR7, CD25, CD127, CD95 and CD27 were used to sort naive, central memory, regulatory and stem cell-like memory CD4+ T cells. All sorted populations exceeded 95% purity. PBMCs were separated immediately by Lymphoprep density gradient centrifugation and were stained directly, without being cultured. So that batch effects would be minimized, each experiment stained and sorted samples in pairs, pairing one healthy donor with one patient. The rearranged chain carries TRBV14 and TRBJ1-1; matching of 6 bases hints at TRBD1 as the D gene. Sequencing was carried out using naive CD4+ T cells from blood. What this sample's cell subset or site label stands for: true naive CD4+ T cells. The TCR was taken from a man aged 25-45 years in good health. The CDR3 here reads CASSQEVQAGAAFF. The DNA sequence reads TGTGCCAGCAGCCAAGAGGTTCAGGCAGGGGCTGCTTTCTTT.